Here is one TCR beta chain with its context. Its antigen is still unknown. J lost 12 bases, V lost 5 bases, and 13 bases had no gene match. The CDR3 contains 15 residues. CDR1 SGHTA and CDR2 FQGNSA come from the germline V gene. Cryopreserved PBMCs were the source of roughly 2 micrograms of genomic DNA, which went to TCR beta libraries. Assay used: immunoSEQ multiplex PCR; TCRdb lists only in-frame clones, some missing. The table lists under 300,000 clones, roughly 70% of them singletons. The entry originates in a study of cytotoxic CD8 clonotypes in ibrutinib-treated CLL. On the study more broadly: The study included eleven to twelve relapsed/refractory and under 16 treatment-naive patients; fewer than 18 had IGHV unmutated disease. Averaging across samples gave about 230,000 productive templates and around 90,000 productive rearrangements. Notes on the study in general: Before falling back toward baseline at progression, clonality had risen at the time of ibrutinib response.

This sequence was found in a human donor with chronic lymphocytic leukemia. The V gene is TRBV7-2, the J gene TRBJ2-1; TRBD2 aligns across 10 bases. The sequences come from PBMCs, collected after 24 months of ibrutinib treatment. CDR3 in DNA: TGTGCCAGCAGCCCGGAGGGGCTAGCGGGAGTTGGGCAGTTCTTC. Encoded protein: CASSPEGLAGVGQFF.